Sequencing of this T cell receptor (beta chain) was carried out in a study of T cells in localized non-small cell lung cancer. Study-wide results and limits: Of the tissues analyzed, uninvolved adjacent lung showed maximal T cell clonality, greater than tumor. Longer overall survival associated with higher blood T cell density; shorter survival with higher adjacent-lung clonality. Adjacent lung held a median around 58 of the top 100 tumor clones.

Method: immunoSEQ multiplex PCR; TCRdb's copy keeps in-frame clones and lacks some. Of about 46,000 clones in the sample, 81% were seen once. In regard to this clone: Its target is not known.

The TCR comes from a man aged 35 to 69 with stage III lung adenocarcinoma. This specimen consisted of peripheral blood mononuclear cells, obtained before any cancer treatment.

This CDR3 is CASSLSVAGELFF. CDR3 nucleotide sequence: TGTGCCAGCAGCCTGTCGGTGGCCGGGGAGCTGTTTTTT. The rearrangement links TRBV11-2 to TRBJ2-2, with D uncertain. V dropped 5 bases and J dropped 6 bases, with 10 bases sitting between them. Germline CDR1 SGHAT, CDR2 FQNNGV. The CDR3 extends over 13 amino acids.